This entry concerns a single TCR beta chain. The data were taken from a study of T cells in localized non-small cell lung cancer. Profiling relied on immunoSEQ multiplex PCR, and the TCRdb table lists in-frame clones only, not all of them. The table has some 140,000 clones, roughly nine tenths seen once. Trimming cost V 3 bases and J 0 bases, with 9 bases left between them. Germline V gene data show CDR1 as MNHEY and CDR2 as SMNVEV (reference sequence). The CDR3 sequence is 15 residues long. The sequencing used peripheral blood, collected before any cancer treatment. The chain carries TRBV27 and TRBJ2-1, with D unclear. The TCR was taken from a female donor aged 60 or older with stage I lung adenocarcinoma. In DNA, the CDR3 is TGTGCCAGCAGTTTTGGCTCCCGCTCCTACAATGAGCAGTTCTTC. Protein product: CASSFGSRSYNEQFF.